Included here is one TCR beta chain sequence, with context. Its antigen is currently unknown. V gave up 4 bases and J gave up 2 bases; unmatched junction bases: 12. The CDR3 has 18 residues. The V gene's germline CDR1 is SGHRS and CDR2 YFSETQ. A second PCR, run for about 6 to 11 cycles, used a sample-barcoded 5' primer plus a J-beta primer mix. Each cDNA molecule carried a tag from a template-switch adaptor that contained 12 random nucleotides. From each sample, at least 2.5 million paired-end reads containing CDR3 were obtained. TCRdb reanalysed the 5' RACE reads using MiXCR and keeps one entry per CDR3 protein. Here the sample spans about 1.6 million distinct CDR3 sequences, about 35% being singletons. This sample is part of a study of blood T cells in healthy people across ages. Study results and limitations: Donor CMV infection status was unknown, possibly confounding age-related changes in expanded clonotypes.

The specimen sequenced was blood. This clonotype originated in a woman aged 25 to 39 in good health. The V gene is TRBV5-1, the J gene TRBJ2-3, with TRBD2 identical over 11 bases. CDR3: CASSKQPPSGGHTDTQYF. The CDR3 nucleotides are TGCGCCAGCAGCAAACAACCTCCTAGCGGGGGGCACACAGATACGCAGTATTTT.